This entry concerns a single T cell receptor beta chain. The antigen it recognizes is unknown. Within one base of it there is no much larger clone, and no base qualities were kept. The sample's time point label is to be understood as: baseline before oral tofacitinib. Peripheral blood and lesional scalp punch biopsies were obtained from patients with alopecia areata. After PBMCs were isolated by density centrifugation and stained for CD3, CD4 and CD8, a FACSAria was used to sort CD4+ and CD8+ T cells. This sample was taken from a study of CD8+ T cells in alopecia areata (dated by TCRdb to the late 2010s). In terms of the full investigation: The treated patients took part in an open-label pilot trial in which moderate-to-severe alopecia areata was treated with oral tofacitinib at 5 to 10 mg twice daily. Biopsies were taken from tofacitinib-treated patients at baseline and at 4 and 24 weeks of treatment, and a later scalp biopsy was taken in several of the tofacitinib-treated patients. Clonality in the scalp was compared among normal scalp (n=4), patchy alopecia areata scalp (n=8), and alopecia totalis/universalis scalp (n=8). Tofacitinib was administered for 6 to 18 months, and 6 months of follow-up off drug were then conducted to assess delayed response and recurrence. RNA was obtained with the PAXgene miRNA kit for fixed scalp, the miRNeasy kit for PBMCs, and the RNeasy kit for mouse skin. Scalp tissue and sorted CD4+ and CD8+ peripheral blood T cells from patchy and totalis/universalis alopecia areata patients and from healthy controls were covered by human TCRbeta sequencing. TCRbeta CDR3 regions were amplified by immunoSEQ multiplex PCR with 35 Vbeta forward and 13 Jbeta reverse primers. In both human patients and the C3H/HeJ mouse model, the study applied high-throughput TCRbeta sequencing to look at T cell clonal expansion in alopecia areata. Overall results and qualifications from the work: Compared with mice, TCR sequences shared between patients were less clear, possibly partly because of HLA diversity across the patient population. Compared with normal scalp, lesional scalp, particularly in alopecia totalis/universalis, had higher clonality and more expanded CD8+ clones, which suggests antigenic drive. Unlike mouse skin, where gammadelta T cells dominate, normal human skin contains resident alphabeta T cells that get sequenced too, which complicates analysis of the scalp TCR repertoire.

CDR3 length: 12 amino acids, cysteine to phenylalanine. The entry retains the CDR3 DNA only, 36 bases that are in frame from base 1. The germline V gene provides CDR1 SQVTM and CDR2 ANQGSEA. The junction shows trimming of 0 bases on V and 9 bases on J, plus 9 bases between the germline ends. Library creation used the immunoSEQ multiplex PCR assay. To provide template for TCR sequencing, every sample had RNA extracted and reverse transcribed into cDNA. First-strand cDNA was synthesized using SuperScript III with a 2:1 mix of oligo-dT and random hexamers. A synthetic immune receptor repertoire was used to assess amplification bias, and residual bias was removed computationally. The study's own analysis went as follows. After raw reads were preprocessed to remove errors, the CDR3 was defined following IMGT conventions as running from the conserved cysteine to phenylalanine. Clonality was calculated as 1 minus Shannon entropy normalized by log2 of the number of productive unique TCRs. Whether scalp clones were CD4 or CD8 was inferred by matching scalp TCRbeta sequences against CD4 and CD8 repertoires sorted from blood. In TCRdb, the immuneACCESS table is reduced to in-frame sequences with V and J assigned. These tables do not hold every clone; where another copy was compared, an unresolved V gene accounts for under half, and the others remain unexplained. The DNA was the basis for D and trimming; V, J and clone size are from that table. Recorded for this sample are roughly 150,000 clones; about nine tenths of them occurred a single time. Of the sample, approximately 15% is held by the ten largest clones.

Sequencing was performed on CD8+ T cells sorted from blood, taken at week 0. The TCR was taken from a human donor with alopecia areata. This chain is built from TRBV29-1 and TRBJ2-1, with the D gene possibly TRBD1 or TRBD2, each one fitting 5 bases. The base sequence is TGCAGCGTTGAAGATGGGGGTAGTGAGCAGTTCTTC. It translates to CSVEDGGSEQFF.